Below are 26 T cell receptor beta chains sequenced from a single sample in a study of blood T cell repertoires in COVID-19. Assay used: immunoSEQ multiplex PCR; TCRdb lists only in-frame clones, some missing. The table lists roughly 260,000 clones, 70% to 90% of them singletons. The sequenced sample was PBMCs or T cells enriched from blood (not recorded which). These receptor sequences come from a woman between 45 and 65 years old who had recovered from COVID-19.

On this clone: In the same sample, other DNA sequences code for this CDR3. The chain has TRBV5-1 and TRBJ2-5; no clear D gene. This CDR3 is 11 amino acids long. Germline loops: CDR1 SGHRS, CDR2 YFSETQ. Trimming pared 2 bases from V and 5 bases from J, leaving 4 bases between. The CDR3 DNA reads TGCGCCAGCAGCTTCGGTGAGACCCAGTACTTC. It translates to CASSFGETQYF.

This clone appeared once. J is TRBJ2-7 and V is TRBV9; a possible D gene is TRBD1 (5 bases). CDR3 size: 14 residues. Trimming cost V 4 bases and J 4 bases, with 15 bases left between them. Germline V CDR1 and CDR2: SGDLS, YYNGEE. CDR3 residues: CASSPHRLTYEQYF. DNA of the CDR3: TGTGCCAGCAGCCCGCACAGGCTAACTTACGAGCAGTACTTC. Supplemented by reference TRBV9 and TRBJ2-7, the full variable domain reads DSGVTQTPKHLITATGQRVTLRCSPRSGDLSVYWYQQSLDQGLQFLIQYYNGEERAKGNILERFSAQQFPDLHSELNLSSLELGDSALYFCASSPHRLTYEQYFGPGTRLTVT.

The chain carries TRBV7-9 and TRBJ2-7, with D perhaps TRBD2 (6 bases). The germline gives CDR1 SEHNR, CDR2 FQNEAQ (reference sequence). The CDR3 has 13 amino acids. The V gene lost 5 bases and the J gene lost 7 bases, with 15 bases spanning the gap. CDR3 DNA: TGTGCCAGCAGCCCAAGCGTGGCGGGGGAGCAGTACTTC. Amino acids: CASSPSVAGEQYF.

The genes are TRBV5-5 and TRBJ2-1, with 11 bases lining up with TRBD1. The V segment lost 2 bases and the J segment 3 bases; nucleotides outside the gene matches: 4. The CDR3 totals 16 residues. CDR1 and CDR2 from the germline V gene are SGHKS and YYEKEE (reference sequence). Here the CDR3 reads CASSFLGTGGYNEQFF. CDR3 coding DNA: TGTGCCAGCAGCTTCTTGGGGACAGGGGGCTACAATGAGCAGTTCTTC.

The gene calls are TRBV5-8 and TRBJ2-4; the D gene is possibly TRBD1 (5 bases). Trimming pared 0 bases from V and 8 bases from J, leaving 9 bases between. Per germline, CDR1 SGHTS and CDR2 YDEGEE. The length of the CDR3 is 13 residues. CDR3 bases: TGTGCCAGCAGCTTGGGCCAGGGTGACATTCAGTACTTC. Translated: CASSLGQGDIQYF.

The chain uses TRBV10-3 and TRBJ1-5; perhaps TRBD1 as D (5 bases). Trimming took off 0 bases at V and 5 bases at J, with 14 bases between the two ends. The CDR3 totals 16 residues. The V gene's germline CDR1 is ENHRY and CDR2 SYGVKD. CDR3 DNA sequence: TGTGCCATCAGTGAGTCGGCCCATTCGGGGGATCAGCCCCAGCATTTT. Encoded protein: CAISESAHSGDQPQHF.

The chain carries TRBV5-5 and TRBJ1-1; TRBD1 might be the D (5 bases). V was shortened by 2 bases and J by 0 bases, with 11 bases between the two germline ends. CDR1 SGHKS and CDR2 YYEKEE come from the germline V gene (reference sequence). The CDR3 has 15 amino acids. For the CDR3, the DNA is TGTGCCAGCAGCTTCCTACAGGTGCTGAACACTGAAGCTTTCTTT. Protein sequence: CASSFLQVLNTEAFF.

The count of this clone is one. The gene calls are TRBV9 and TRBJ1-4; a possible D gene is TRBD1 (6 bases). CDR3 length: 15 amino acids. Germline V gene lookup returns CDR1 SGDLS and CDR2 YYNGEE. V was cut by 4 bases and J by 2 bases, with 12 bases left in between. The CDR3 DNA follows: TGTGCCAGCAGCCCGCGAACAGGGACTAATGAAAAACTGTTTTTT. Its translation: CASSPRTGTNEKLFF.

This rearrangement joins TRBV28 to TRBJ1-5, with 7 bases that match TRBD1. Germline V gene data show CDR1 as MDHEN and CDR2 as SYDVKM. The CDR3 spans 14 residues. Trimming at V came to 1 base and at J to 6 bases, leaving 3 bases not matched to a gene. Here the CDR3 reads CASSLFRGSQPQHF. In DNA form, the CDR3 reads TGTGCCAGCAGTTTATTCAGGGGGTCTCAGCCCCAGCATTTT.

The chain links TRBV25-1 to TRBJ1-1; D ambiguous. The CDR3 spans 13 residues. The germline V and J ends were trimmed by 7 bases and 1 base, with 10 bases remaining between them. Germline CDR1 and CDR2: MGHDK and SYGVNS. CDR3 DNA sequence: TGTGCCAGCACCCCCAGTCGGAACACTGAAGCTTTCTTT. Translated: CASTPSRNTEAFF.

This rearrangement joins TRBV6-6 to TRBJ1-6; D is possibly TRBD1 (5 bases). Trimming removed 6 bases from V and 4 bases from J, with 19 bases in between. Germline V CDR1 and CDR2: MNHNY, SVGAGI (reference sequence). This CDR3 has 17 amino acids. The CDR3 DNA reads TGTGCCAGCAGCCGAACGACAGCCATTACTTATAATTCACCCCTCCACTTT. The encoded protein is CASSRTTAITYNSPLHF.

This chain links TRBV21-1 with TRBJ1-2. TRBV21-1 is deemed a pseudogene. This CDR3 is built from 16 residues. The CDR3 loop reads CASSKALWGGLLGYTF. Here the CDR3 DNA reads TGTGCCAGCAGCAAAGCGCTTTGGGGGGGGCTCTTGGGCTACACCTTC.

The chain carries TRBV7-9 and TRBJ2-1; 15 bases are shared with TRBD2. The germline V gene encodes CDR1 SEHNR and CDR2 FQNEAQ (reference sequence). Trimming at V came to 5 bases and at J to 8 bases, leaving 10 bases not matched to a gene. The CDR3 runs to 17 residues. CDR3 in DNA: TGTGCCAGCAGCCCTCCGGGACTAGCGGGAGGTGGGCATGAGCAGTTCTTC. Its protein is CASSPPGLAGGGHEQFF.

V is TRBV7-2 and J is TRBJ2-3; 7 bases agree with TRBD2. This CDR3 has 15 amino acids. CDR1 and CDR2 from the germline V gene are SGHTA and FQGNSA. V shed 6 bases, J shed 0 bases, and the junction held 6 bases outside the gene matches. CDR3 amino acids: CASRASGSSTDTQYF. The CDR3 nucleotides are TGTGCCAGCAGAGCTAGCGGATCTAGCACAGATACGCAGTATTTT.

The rearrangement links TRBV9 to TRBJ1-2; D gene unclear. The CDR3 has 14 residues. The germline gives CDR1 SGDLS, CDR2 YYNGEE. Trimming took off 1 base at V and 4 bases at J, with 11 bases between the two ends. CDR3 in DNA: TGTGCCAGCAGCGTATCTACGGGTACCTATGGCTACACCTTC. This encodes CASSVSTGTYGYTF.

This chain connects TRBV6-5 to TRBJ2-5; 8 bases are shared with TRBD1. The CDR3 sequence is 16 residues long. Germline V gives CDR1 MNHEY, CDR2 SVGAGI. The trim removed 3 bases at V and 5 bases at J, leaving 11 bases unmatched. The CDR3 DNA is TGTGCCAGCAGTTATGGTAGGACAGGGACGTCGGAGACCCAGTACTTC. Its translation is CASSYGRTGTSETQYF.

V is TRBV6-5 and J is TRBJ2-7, with a tentative D call TRBD1 (6 bases). Germline-derived CDR1 and CDR2 are MNHEY and SVGAGI. The CDR3 contains 14 residues. Trimming took 4 bases from V and 1 from J, leaving 11 bases between them. CDR3 sequence: CASSWTDTSYEQYF. The CDR3 coding sequence is TGTGCCAGCAGTTGGACAGATACTTCCTACGAGCAGTACTTC.

This sequence joins TRBV11-2 and TRBJ1-5; D is ambiguous. The CDR3 consists of 13 residues. V was clipped by 2 bases and J by 5 bases, with 7 bases between them. Germline values: CDR1 SGHAT, CDR2 FQNNGV. The CDR3 sequence is CASSLSGDQPQHF. The CDR3 bases are TGTGCCAGCAGCTTATCCGGGGATCAGCCCCAGCATTTT.

This clone was seen only once. V and J are TRBV30 and TRBJ1-1; D is unclear. CDR1 is GTSNPN, CDR2 SVGIG, per germline (reference sequence). The V end was cut by 8 bases, the J end by 2 bases, with 24 bases between. This CDR3 contains 16 residues. CDR3 in amino acids: CAQSVELNYKNTEAFF. The CDR3 coding sequence is TGTGCCCAGAGCGTGGAGCTAAACTATAAAAACACTGAAGCTTTCTTT. Full variable domain (remainder filled in from reference TRBV30 and TRBJ1-1): SQTIHQWPATLVQPVGSPLSLECTVEGTSNPNLYWYRQAAGRGLQLLFYSVGIGQISSEVPQNLSASRPQDRQFILSSKKLLLSDSGFYLCAQSVELNYKNTEAFFGQGTRLTVV.

This sequence joins TRBV28 and TRBJ2-2, with TRBD1 matching 11 bases. The CDR3 covers 17 residues. V gave up 6 bases and J gave up 4 bases; unmatched junction bases: 10. CDR1 MDHEN and CDR2 SYDVKM come from the germline V gene. This CDR3 reads CASRLARTGGVTGELFF. CDR3 nucleotides: TGTGCCAGCAGGCTAGCGCGGACAGGGGGCGTCACCGGGGAGCTGTTTTTT.

The J gene is TRBJ1-4, the V gene TRBV5-4; 11 nucleotides align to TRBD1. The CDR3 covers 16 residues. V lost 3 bases, J lost 2 bases, and 3 bases stayed unmatched. In germline, CDR1 is SGHNT, CDR2 YYREEE (reference sequence). CDR3 coding DNA: TGTGCCAGCAGCTCGGACAGGGGGCTTACTAATGAAAAACTGTTTTTT. Its protein is CASSSDRGLTNEKLFF.

This chain connects TRBV3-1 (or the pseudogene TRBV3-2) to TRBJ2-1; D remains unclear. Trimming took 3 bases from V and 0 from J, leaving 6 bases between them. The CDR3 contains 14 residues. The germline CDR1 and CDR2 sequences are LGHDT and YNNKEL (reference sequence). CDR3: CASSHHSSYNEQFF. CDR3 nucleotide sequence: TGTGCCAGCAGCCACCACAGCTCCTACAATGAGCAGTTCTTC.

The V call is TRBV12-5, the J call TRBJ1-1; D may be TRBD1 (6 bases). The CDR3 sequence is 14 residues long. Trimming took 4 bases from V and 0 from J, leaving 9 bases between them. CDR1 is LGHNT, CDR2 FRNRAP, per germline. The CDR3, as DNA: TGTGCTAGTGGTTCTACAGGGTTGAACACTGAAGCTTTCTTT. Translating gives CASGSTGLNTEAFF.

The chain couples TRBV28 to TRBJ2-7, with 8 nucleotides matching TRBD1. Germline V gene sequence: CDR1 MDHEN, CDR2 SYDVKM. J gave up 2 bases and V 2 bases, and 2 bases lay outside the gene matches. This CDR3 spans 14 amino acids. Here the CDR3 reads CASSLAGGAYEQYF. CDR3 in DNA: TGTGCCAGCAGTTTAGCAGGGGGCGCCTACGAGCAGTACTTC.

This chain uses TRBV7-9 with TRBJ1-2; D may be TRBD1 (5 bases). Trimming left V 5 bases short and J 4 bases short, with 14 bases between. This CDR3 spans 14 amino acids. Germline CDR1 reads SEHNR; CDR2 reads FQNEAQ (reference sequence). The CDR3 DNA reads as TGTGCCAGCAGCCGGGGGGGACCTCTCTATGGCTACACCTTC. Its translation is CASSRGGPLYGYTF.

The rearrangement joins TRBV10-2 to TRBJ1-2, with 7 bases that match TRBD1. The CDR3 length is 13 residues. In germline, CDR1 is WSHSY, CDR2 SAAADI. Trimming removed 6 bases from V and 6 bases from J; junction bases left unmatched: 7. The DNA for the CDR3 is TGCGCCAGCAGCGGAGACAGGGACCATGGCTACACCTTC. This translates into CASSGDRDHGYTF.